This TCR beta chain was captured in a study of cytomegalovirus exposure and HLA in healthy donors. Findings of the study overall: Data from an earlier analysis indicated that most TCR beta V segments were productive either about 90% or about 30% of the time.

PCR employed 60 Vbeta and 13 Jbeta primers. Original methodology: Later work found 65 million to 85 million unique TCR beta chains, with some 11 million shared. This table comes from immunoSEQ multiplex PCR, and its TCRdb copy is limited to in-frame clones, with some not included. That table furnishes V, J and clone size, whereas the DNA furnished D and trimming. The repertoire table contains 200,000 to 250,000 clones. The CDR3 has 14 amino acids. The germline V gene encodes CDR1 MRHNA and CDR2 SNTAGT. Trimming stripped 6 bases from V and 4 bases from J, with 12 bases between. These donors, healthy bone marrow donors, were studied. With regard to this clone: Its antigen is not identified.

The source is a woman aged 25 to 45 in good health and CMV-seropositive. Sequenced input: PBMCs. The gene calls are TRBV6-4 and TRBJ2-2; tentatively, D is TRBD1 (6 bases). This CDR3 reads CASSPGHSTGELFF. The CDR3 nucleotides read TGTGCCAGCAGCCCGGGACACTCCACCGGGGAGCTGTTTTTT.